This T cell receptor beta chain was sequenced during a study of Ad26.COV2.S vaccination and SARS-CoV-2 variants. Turning to the study itself: The donor belonged to the COV1001 Ad26.COV2.S trial arm.

Treatment defined: 19 received Ad26.COV2.S at low or high dose, single or two shots; several received placebo; per-sample allocation not given. Vaccine and placebo recipients were sampled on day 63 after the first injection. Boston provided a donor who was an adult aged 18-55 years. Trimming removed 3 bases at V and 6 bases at J, with 12 bases between. Germline CDR1 reads KGHSH; CDR2 reads LQKENI. The CDR3 length is 14 residues. Repertoires were generated with immunoSEQ multiplex PCR, while TCRdb's copy carries only in-frame clones and drops some. The repertoire holds more than 300,000 clones, with around 81% as singletons.

The sequencing used peripheral blood, collected in a trial of Ad26.COV2.S vaccine versus placebo. The chain employs TRBV18 and TRBJ2-1; TRBD2 is a possible D gene (5 bases). The sequence came from a person between 18 and 60 years old who received the Ad26.COV2.S COVID-19 vaccine or a placebo. The CDR3 spells CASSPTTRFNEQFF. The CDR3 DNA is TGTGCCAGCTCACCCACTACTAGATTCAATGAGCAGTTCTTC.